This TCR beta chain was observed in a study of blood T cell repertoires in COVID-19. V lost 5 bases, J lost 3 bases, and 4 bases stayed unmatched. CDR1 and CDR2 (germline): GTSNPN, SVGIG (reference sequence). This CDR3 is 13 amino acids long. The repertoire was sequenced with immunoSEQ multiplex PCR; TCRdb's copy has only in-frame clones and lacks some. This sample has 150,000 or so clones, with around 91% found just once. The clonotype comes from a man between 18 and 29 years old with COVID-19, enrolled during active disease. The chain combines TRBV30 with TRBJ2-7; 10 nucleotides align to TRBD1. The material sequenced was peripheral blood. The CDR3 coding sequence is TGTGCCTGGTCCCGGGACAGGGGCTACGAGCAGTACTTC. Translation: CAWSRDRGYEQYF.